This TCR beta chain comes out of a study of T cells after yellow fever vaccination. Germline values: CDR1 KGHSH, CDR2 LQKENI. The CDR3 has 13 residues. Trimming took off 5 bases at V and 5 bases at J, with 12 bases between the two ends. Study-wide results and limits: Reappearing after the booster were most of the clones from primary vaccination (roughly 96% CD4, approximately 89% CD8). From the bulk population, abundant clonotypes could contaminate and appear within FACS-sorted repertoires.

A word on this clonotype: Its specificity is not known.

Template-switching 5'RACE yielded the TCR cDNA; a universal primer site and UMIs were added in the process. MiXCR was run by TCRdb on the 5' RACE reads, yielding one entry per CDR3 protein. This sample has 250,000 to 300,000 distinct CDR3 sequences, with roughly 13% found just once. This chain links TRBV18 with TRBJ2-5; D call uncertain. This TCR came from a man aged 25 to 45 who received the YFV17D yellow fever vaccine. The sample consisted of CD4+ T cells sorted from PBMCs, taken 45 days after the yellow fever booster vaccination. The CDR3, as DNA: TGTGCCAGCTCATCCACAATGTCGGAGACCCAGTACTTC. It codes for CASSSTMSETQYF.